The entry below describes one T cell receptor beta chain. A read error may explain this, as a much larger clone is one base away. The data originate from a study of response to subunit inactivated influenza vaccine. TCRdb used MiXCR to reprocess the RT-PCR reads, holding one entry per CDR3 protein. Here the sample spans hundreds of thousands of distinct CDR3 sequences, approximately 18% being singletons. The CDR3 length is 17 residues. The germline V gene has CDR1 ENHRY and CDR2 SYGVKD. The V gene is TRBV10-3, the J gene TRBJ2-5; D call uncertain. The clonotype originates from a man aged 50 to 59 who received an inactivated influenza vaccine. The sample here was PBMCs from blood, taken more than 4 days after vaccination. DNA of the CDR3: TGTGCCATCATTGAGTCGTCTCGGGTGGGGTACCAAGAGACCCAGTACTTC. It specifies CAIIESSRVGYQETQYF.